What follows are 19 T cell receptor beta chains derived from one specimen sequenced in a study of cytomegalovirus exposure and HLA in healthy donors. The PCR employed 60 Vbeta primers together with 13 Jbeta primers. Assay used: immunoSEQ multiplex PCR; TCRdb lists only in-frame clones, some missing. The sample lists 150,000 to 200,000 clones; under 90% were seen once. The sample consisted of PBMCs. The receptors stem from a man aged 25 to 40 in good health and CMV-seropositive.

V and J are TRBV5-1 and TRBJ2-1, with TRBD1 matching 7 bases. Losses at the gene ends were 0 bases for V and 9 bases for J; bases not matched to a gene: 9. There are 15 residues in the CDR3. The germline CDR1 and CDR2 sequences are SGHRS and YFSETQ. CDR3 residues: CASSLGTGTLGEQFF. CDR3 DNA sequence: TGCGCCAGCAGCTTGGGGACAGGAACCCTTGGTGAGCAGTTCTTC.

The chain employs TRBV4-2 and TRBJ2-4; 14 bases map to TRBD2. The junction had 7 bases not matched to a gene; V was cut back by 0 bases and J by 12 bases. This CDR3 has 16 residues. Germline CDR1 reads LGHNA; CDR2 reads YNFKEQ. This CDR3 is CASSQDWTSGRISQYF. The CDR3 nucleotides read TGTGCCAGCAGCCAAGATTGGACTAGCGGGAGGATTTCTCAGTACTTC.

The chain combines TRBV18 with TRBJ1-1; 9 nucleotides agree with TRBD1. CDR1 KGHSH and CDR2 LQKENI come from the germline V gene. Germline trimming cut 3 bases from V and 1 base from J; bases unmatched to any gene: 6. The CDR3 consists of 16 residues. The CDR3 DNA reads as TGTGCCAGCTCACCTCGGACAGGGGCGGGGAACACTGAAGCTTTCTTT. Protein: CASSPRTGAGNTEAFF.

This rearrangement joins TRBV4-1 to TRBJ2-7; a possible D gene is TRBD1 (6 bases). The CDR3 has 13 amino acids. The germline CDR1 and CDR2 sequences are MGHRA and YSYEKL. V lost 0 bases to trimming and J lost 4 bases, with 7 bases between them. CDR3 protein: CASSQDQGYEQYF. CDR3 nucleotides: TGCGCCAGCAGCCAAGATCAGGGGTACGAGCAGTACTTC.

This chain links TRBV2 with TRBJ1-6; 8 bases line up with TRBD1. Germline values: CDR1 SNHLY, CDR2 FYNNEI. V shed 7 bases and J 0 bases; nucleotides not matched to a gene: 5. This CDR3 spans 16 amino acids. The CDR3 reads CASIWDRLSYNSPLHF. The CDR3 DNA is TGTGCCAGCATTTGGGACAGGCTCTCCTATAATTCACCCCTCCACTTT.

The genes are TRBV28 and TRBJ2-5; the match to TRBD2 covers 9 bases. V shed 8 bases and J 0 bases; nucleotides not matched to a gene: 7. Germline V gene data show CDR1 as MDHEN and CDR2 as SYDVKM. The CDR3 length is 15 residues. CDR3 amino acids: CASSSTSGHQETQYF. For the CDR3, the DNA is TGTGCCAGCTCTTCGACTAGCGGACACCAAGAGACCCAGTACTTC.

This clone has just one count. The V and J genes are TRBV18 and TRBJ1-6; TRBD1 might be the D (6 bases). Per the germline V gene, CDR1 is KGHSH and CDR2 is LQKENI. V was cut by 4 bases and J by 10 bases, with 17 bases left in between. CDR3 length: 15 amino acids. The CDR3 region has the DNA TGTGCCAGCTCACTAACCGGGACAAGTGGGTCACCCCTCCACTTT. Translated: CASSLTGTSGSPLHF.

The chain links TRBV14 to TRBJ1-2, with D uncertain. From germline, CDR1 is SGHDN and CDR2 FVKESK. Trimming pared 5 bases from V and 8 bases from J, leaving 15 bases between. This CDR3 has 13 amino acids. CDR3 coding DNA: TGTGCCAGCAGCTACCAAGAGTGGCGGGGCTACACCTTC. Protein product: CASSYQEWRGYTF.

V usage is TRBV5-4 and J usage is TRBJ2-1; 8 bases fit TRBD2. CDR1 SGHNT and CDR2 YYREEE come from the germline V gene (reference sequence). The CDR3 covers 15 residues. V lost 2 bases to trimming and J lost 5 bases; unmatched junction nucleotides: 6. CDR3 in DNA: TGTGCCAGCAGCTTCAGGAGTAGCGGGAACAATGAGCAGTTCTTC. The encoded protein is CASSFRSSGNNEQFF.

The chain has TRBV25-1 and TRBJ1-4, with 8 nucleotides matching TRBD1. From germline, CDR1 is MGHDK and CDR2 SYGVNS. The CDR3 length is 15 residues. The J segment lost 7 bases and the V segment lost 3 bases, leaving 7 bases of the junction unmatched. The CDR3: CASSDPGQGSEKLFF. The CDR3 nucleotides are TGTGCCAGCAGTGATCCCGGACAGGGCAGTGAAAAACTGTTTTTT.

The rearrangement uses TRBV2 and TRBJ2-7; 7 bases agree with TRBD1. The length of the CDR3 is 13 residues. V gave up 6 bases and J gave up 0 bases; unmatched junction bases: 2. The V gene's germline CDR1 is SNHLY and CDR2 FYNNEI. CDR3 nucleotide sequence: TGTGCCAGCAGGGGGACAGACTCCTACGAGCAGTACTTC. Protein sequence: CASRGTDSYEQYF.

The chain links TRBV11-3 to TRBJ1-4; the D is unclear. Deletions cut 5 bases from V and 3 bases from J, with 10 bases between. Germline values: CDR1 SGHNT, CDR2 YENEEA. The CDR3 covers 14 residues. The CDR3 nucleotides are TGTGCCAGCAGCCCTAGTAGGTCTAATGAAAAACTGTTTTTT. Its protein product is CASSPSRSNEKLFF.

The J gene is TRBJ2-1, the V gene TRBV25-1; 10 bases align to TRBD2. The CDR3 has 17 residues. Germline assignment: CDR1 MGHDK and CDR2 SYGVNS. Losses at the gene ends were 2 bases for V and 3 bases for J; bases not matched to a gene: 7. The chain's CDR3 is CASSEPLAGAVYNEQFF. For the CDR3, the DNA is TGTGCCAGCAGTGAACCCCTAGCGGGAGCTGTCTACAATGAGCAGTTCTTC.

To note about this clone: At one boundary the junction diverges from the germline segment, which might be a read error. The chain uses TRBV27 and TRBJ2-7; D is ambiguous. Germline V gene lookup returns CDR1 MNHEY and CDR2 SMNVEV (reference sequence). This CDR3 contains 13 residues. CDR3 sequence: CASSVSGSHEQYF. CDR3 nucleotide sequence: TGTGCCAGCAGTGTATCCGGGTCCCACGAGCAGTACTTC.

The genes are TRBV29-1 and TRBJ1-5; D ambiguous. The CDR3 runs to 12 residues. CDR1 is SQVTM, CDR2 ANQGSEA, per germline. Trimming pared 4 bases from V and 9 bases from J, leaving 13 bases between. CDR3 in amino acids: CSVATGPGPQHF. The CDR3 bases are TGCAGCGTTGCGACCGGTCCAGGGCCCCAGCATTTT.

The chain links TRBV4-3 to TRBJ1-1; TRBD1 aligns across 9 bases. J lost 2 bases, V lost 4 bases, and 2 bases had no gene match. Germline V gives CDR1 LGHNA, CDR2 YSLEER. The CDR3 is 14 amino acids. CDR3 DNA: TGCGCCAGCAGCCTTACAGGGGGCAACACTGAAGCTTTCTTT. Encoded protein: CASSLTGGNTEAFF.

The chain joins TRBV5-1 to TRBJ2-7, with D possibly matching TRBD2 (7 bases). CDR3 length: 17 residues. V was shortened by 0 bases and J by 3 bases, with 19 bases between the two germline ends. Germline V gene lookup returns CDR1 SGHRS and CDR2 YFSETQ. As DNA, the CDR3 is TGCGCCAGCAGCTTGGCCGGGCAGGGGAGGGTATACTACGAGCAGTACTTC. This gives the protein CASSLAGQGRVYYEQYF. The complete variable domain, with remaining parts taken from reference TRBV5-1 and TRBJ2-7, reads KAGVTQTPRYLIKTRGQQVTLSCSPISGHRSVSWYQQTPGQGLQFLFEYFSETQRNKGNFPGRFSGRQFSNSRSEMNVSTLELGDSALYLCASSLAGQGRVYYEQYFGPGTRLTVT.

This clone was counted once. J is TRBJ2-3 and V is TRBV29-1; D perhaps matches TRBD1 (6 bases). Germline CDR1 and CDR2: SQVTM and ANQGSEA. The ends were cut back, 6 bases at V and 0 bases at J, with 16 bases in the middle. The CDR3 loop spans 15 amino acids. CDR3 bases: TGCAGCGTCCAAGGACAGAAAGCTAGCACAGATACGCAGTATTTT. It specifies CSVQGQKASTDTQYF.

This sequence joins TRBV30 and TRBJ1-4; TRBD1 agrees at 10 bases. CDR1 and CDR2 from the germline V gene are GTSNPN and SVGIG (reference sequence). Losses at the gene ends were 3 bases for V and 6 bases for J; bases not matched to a gene: 4. This CDR3 comprises 14 residues. Here the CDR3 reads CAWRAGTGDEKLFF. The CDR3 nucleotides are TGTGCCTGGAGAGCCGGGACAGGGGATGAAAAACTGTTTTTT.